This is a list of T cell receptor beta chains from one sample in a study of blood T cell repertoires in COVID-19. Profiled with immunoSEQ multiplex PCR; TCRdb holds only in-frame clones, not every one. Of 100,000 to 150,000 clones listed, 75% to 90% are singletons. Sample: PBMCs or T cells enriched from blood (not recorded which). The receptor set was obtained from a woman aged 45-59 years who had recovered from COVID-19. CDR3s include the opening cysteine and the closing phenylalanine or tryptophan. Fields, in order: clone size, V gene, J gene, D gene, CDR3 DNA, CDR3 protein. D genes are given only for firm matches. Some rows mark clone size as missing; the rest say once, few, many or name a class of expanded clone.

abundance: few
v_gene: TRBV3-1/TRBV3-2
j_gene: TRBJ1-2
d_gene: .
CDR3nt: TGTGCCAGCAGCCAAGGGGGGCGGGTGCACACCTTC
CDR3aa: CASSQGGRVHTF

abundance: once
v_gene: TRBV4-3
j_gene: TRBJ1-6
d_gene: TRBD1
CDR3nt: TGCGCCAGCAGCCAAGAGACAGGGTTGGGTTCACCCCTCCACTTT
CDR3aa: CASSQETGLGSPLHF

abundance: .
v_gene: TRBV25-1
j_gene: TRBJ1-4
d_gene: .
CDR3nt: TGTGCCAGCAGTACCCCAGGGCCACCTAATGAAAAACTGTTTTTT
CDR3aa: CASSTPGPPNEKLFF

abundance: .
v_gene: TRBV11-2
j_gene: TRBJ1-6
d_gene: .
CDR3nt: TGTGCCAGCACCTGGACAGTAAGCTCCTATAATTCACCCCTCCACTTT
CDR3aa: CASTWTVSSYNSPLHF

abundance: .
v_gene: TRBV4-1
j_gene: TRBJ2-1
d_gene: TRBD2
CDR3nt: TGCGCCAGCAGCCAAGGCGCGGCTAGCGGGGGGCGCTCCTACAATGAGCAGTTCTTC
CDR3aa: CASSQGAASGGRSYNEQFF

abundance: .
v_gene: TRBV5-6
j_gene: TRBJ1-2
d_gene: .
CDR3nt: TGTGCCAGCAGCCGGCGTCGGGGGGGTCTTGACTATGGCTACACCTTC
CDR3aa: CASSRRRGGLDYGYTF

abundance: .
v_gene: TRBV5-6
j_gene: TRBJ1-1
d_gene: TRBD1
CDR3nt: TGTGCCAGCAGGATGGACAGGGGGCCTGAAGCTTTCTTT
CDR3aa: CASRMDRGPEAFF

abundance: .
v_gene: TRBV5-5
j_gene: TRBJ1-2
d_gene: .
CDR3nt: TGTGCCAGCAGCCGAGGGGGGGAAGACTATGGCTACACCTTC
CDR3aa: CASSRGGEDYGYTF

abundance: .
v_gene: TRBV19
j_gene: TRBJ2-7
d_gene: .
CDR3nt: TGTGCCTGTCAGGGGTGGGACTCCTACGAGCAGTACTTC
CDR3aa: CACQGWDSYEQYF

abundance: .
v_gene: TRBV10-1
j_gene: TRBJ2-7
d_gene: .
CDR3nt: TGCGCCAGCGGAAAACAGGGCTACGAGCAGTACTTC
CDR3aa: CASGKQGYEQYF

abundance: .
v_gene: TRBV9
j_gene: TRBJ1-3
d_gene: .
CDR3nt: TGTGCCAGCAGCGAAGACCTGCTAGTCTCTGGAAACACCATATATTTT
CDR3aa: CASSEDLLVSGNTIYF

abundance: .
v_gene: TRBV28
j_gene: TRBJ2-6
d_gene: .
CDR3nt: TGTGCCAGCACCACACACGGGTCTGGGGCCAACGTCCTGACTTTC
CDR3aa: CASTTHGSGANVLTF

abundance: .
v_gene: TRBV4-3
j_gene: TRBJ2-7
d_gene: TRBD2
CDR3nt: TGCGCCAGCAGCCAAGATCGCGGACTAGTCTACGAGCAGTACTTC
CDR3aa: CASSQDRGLVYEQYF

abundance: .
v_gene: TRBV6-2/TRBV6-3
j_gene: TRBJ1-2
d_gene: TRBD1
CDR3nt: TGTGCCAGCAGTTACGCGGACAGGGAGTACAATGGCTACACCTTC
CDR3aa: CASSYADREYNGYTF

abundance: .
v_gene: TRBV6-1
j_gene: TRBJ1-2
d_gene: .
CDR3nt: TGTGCCAGCAGTGAAGCTACAGGAATCGGCTACACCTTC
CDR3aa: CASSEATGIGYTF

abundance: few
v_gene: TRBV6-5
j_gene: TRBJ2-7
d_gene: TRBD1
CDR3nt: TGTGCCAGCAGTACTGGGGACAGGGCAGTGGACGAGCAGTACTTC
CDR3aa: CASSTGDRAVDEQYF

abundance: .
v_gene: TRBV2
j_gene: TRBJ1-5
d_gene: .
CDR3nt: TGTGCCAGCAGTGTGGAACAGATAAGCAATCAGCCCCAGCATTTT
CDR3aa: CASSVEQISNQPQHF

abundance: few
v_gene: TRBV5-1
j_gene: TRBJ2-7
d_gene: TRBD2
CDR3nt: TGCGCCAGCAGCTTACGGGGGGAAGGCAACGAGCAGTACTTC
CDR3aa: CASSLRGEGNEQYF

abundance: .
v_gene: TRBV6-5
j_gene: TRBJ2-3
d_gene: TRBD1
CDR3nt: TGTGCCAGCAGGCAGGGGGCAGATACGCAGTATTTT
CDR3aa: CASRQGADTQYF

abundance: .
v_gene: TRBV3-1/TRBV3-2
j_gene: TRBJ2-3
d_gene: TRBD2
CDR3nt: TGTGCCAGCAGCCTGGGGGGGAACACAGATACGCAGTATTTT
CDR3aa: CASSLGGNTDTQYF

abundance: .
v_gene: TRBV3-1/TRBV3-2
j_gene: TRBJ1-5
d_gene: .
CDR3nt: TGTGCCAGCAGCCAGGAGGGAGGCTATCAGCCCCAGCATTTT
CDR3aa: CASSQEGGYQPQHF

abundance: few
v_gene: TRBV12-2
j_gene: TRBJ2-7
d_gene: .
CDR3nt: TGTGCAAGTCGCGCCCGGGACACTACCTACGAGCAGTACTTC
CDR3aa: CASRARDTTYEQYF

abundance: .
v_gene: TRBV7-9
j_gene: TRBJ2-3
d_gene: TRBD1
CDR3nt: TGTGCCAGCAGCCGCCGGGACAGGGTCGAAGATACGCAGTATTTT
CDR3aa: CASSRRDRVEDTQYF

abundance: .
v_gene: TRBV11-3
j_gene: TRBJ2-7
d_gene: .
CDR3nt: TGTGCCAGCAGCTTAGATGGTAGCCCCAATATCCGGCAGTACTTC
CDR3aa: CASSLDGSPNIRQYF

abundance: .
v_gene: TRBV7-9
j_gene: TRBJ1-2
d_gene: TRBD1
CDR3nt: TGTGCCAGCAGCTCTACATGGGACAGGGTAAAGAGCTACACCTTC
CDR3aa: CASSSTWDRVKSYTF

abundance: .
v_gene: TRBV30
j_gene: TRBJ2-7
d_gene: .
CDR3nt: TGTGCCTGGAAAGCTCTAGTTAACTCCTACGAGCAGTACTTC
CDR3aa: CAWKALVNSYEQYF

abundance: .
v_gene: TRBV27
j_gene: TRBJ1-2
d_gene: .
CDR3nt: TGTGCCAGCAGAAACACGGGACACTCGAGTGGCTACACCTTC
CDR3aa: CASRNTGHSSGYTF

abundance: .
v_gene: TRBV5-1
j_gene: TRBJ2-3
d_gene: .
CDR3nt: TGCGCCAGCAGTTCCGGGGGATCTAGCACAGATACGCAGTATTTT
CDR3aa: CASSSGGSSTDTQYF

abundance: .
v_gene: TRBV5-6
j_gene: TRBJ2-1
d_gene: .
CDR3nt: TGTGCCAGCAGCGATTTGAGTTCCGCGGGTGAGCAGTTCTTC
CDR3aa: CASSDLSSAGEQFF

abundance: .
v_gene: TRBV5-8
j_gene: TRBJ2-7
d_gene: .
CDR3nt: TGTGCCAGCAGCTCCTGGGCGGGCTCCTACGAGCAGTACTTC
CDR3aa: CASSSWAGSYEQYF

abundance: .
v_gene: TRBV12-3/TRBV12-4
j_gene: TRBJ1-1
d_gene: TRBD1
CDR3nt: TGTGCCAGCAGCCGGGACAGGGGGCCTGAAGCTTTCTTT
CDR3aa: CASSRDRGPEAFF

abundance: few
v_gene: TRBV12-2
j_gene: TRBJ2-1
d_gene: .
CDR3nt: TGTGCAAGTCGCTTAGTAAAAACTAGCGGGGGACACCATCACAATGAGCAGTTCTTC
CDR3aa: CASRLVKTSGGHHHNEQFF

abundance: few
v_gene: TRBV6-5
j_gene: TRBJ1-2
d_gene: .
CDR3nt: TGTGCCAGCACCCGGACCCCGGGAGGAGGCTACACCTTC
CDR3aa: CASTRTPGGGYTF

abundance: .
v_gene: TRBV10-3
j_gene: TRBJ2-7
d_gene: .
CDR3nt: TGTGCCATCAGTGAGGGGGGGGGCCGCTACGAGCAGTACTTC
CDR3aa: CAISEGGGRYEQYF

abundance: .
v_gene: TRBV11-3
j_gene: TRBJ2-1
d_gene: TRBD2
CDR3nt: TGTGCCAGCAGCTTAGCCTTGACTAGCGGGGGGGCACGTGAGCAGTTCTTC
CDR3aa: CASSLALTSGGAREQFF

abundance: .
v_gene: TRBV7-2
j_gene: TRBJ2-1
d_gene: TRBD1
CDR3nt: TGTGCCAGCAGGAGGGACAGAGACTCCTACAATGAGCAGTTCTTC
CDR3aa: CASRRDRDSYNEQFF

abundance: .
v_gene: TRBV4-3
j_gene: TRBJ1-2
d_gene: .
CDR3nt: TGCGCCAGCAGCCAAGATAATACGGCTAACTATGGCTACACCTTC
CDR3aa: CASSQDNTANYGYTF

abundance: .
v_gene: TRBV7-9
j_gene: TRBJ2-3
d_gene: TRBD2
CDR3nt: TGTGCCAGCAGCCCGGGACTAGCGGGGGGGCGCGATACGCAGTATTTT
CDR3aa: CASSPGLAGGRDTQYF

abundance: once
v_gene: TRBV5-1
j_gene: TRBJ2-7
d_gene: .
CDR3nt: TGCGCCAGCAGCCGGGAGAGCTCCTACGAGCAGTACTTC
CDR3aa: CASSRESSYEQYF

abundance: .
v_gene: TRBV4-1
j_gene: TRBJ1-2
d_gene: .
CDR3nt: TGCGCCAGCAGCCAAGATGTCAGGGGTAACAGTGGCTACACCTTC
CDR3aa: CASSQDVRGNSGYTF

abundance: .
v_gene: TRBV7-9
j_gene: TRBJ1-1
d_gene: .
CDR3nt: TGTGCCAGCAGCTTAGCGTACCAGGTAAACACTGAAGCTTTCTTT
CDR3aa: CASSLAYQVNTEAFF

abundance: .
v_gene: TRBV5-6
j_gene: TRBJ1-4
d_gene: .
CDR3nt: TGTGCCAGCAGTTTCCGCGGTCCGGGTGAAAAACTGTTTTTT
CDR3aa: CASSFRGPGEKLFF

abundance: .
v_gene: TRBV5-4
j_gene: TRBJ1-1
d_gene: TRBD1
CDR3nt: TGTGCCAGCAGCCCTGGGACAGGCACGTTTGAAGCTTTCTTT
CDR3aa: CASSPGTGTFEAFF

abundance: .
v_gene: TRBV7-8
j_gene: TRBJ2-7
d_gene: .
CDR3nt: TGTGCCAGCAGCTTAGGCGGAGGGGTTACGCAGTACTTC
CDR3aa: CASSLGGGVTQYF

abundance: .
v_gene: TRBV29-1
j_gene: TRBJ2-2
d_gene: .
CDR3nt: TGCAGCGTCGGCCATCTAGCGACTTCGAACACCGGGGAGCTGTTTTTT
CDR3aa: CSVGHLATSNTGELFF

abundance: .
v_gene: TRBV15
j_gene: TRBJ1-6
d_gene: .
CDR3nt: TGTGCCACCAGCAGAGATCACACAGGGAGTAATTCACCCCTCCACTTT
CDR3aa: CATSRDHTGSNSPLHF

abundance: .
v_gene: TRBV9
j_gene: TRBJ1-1
d_gene: .
CDR3nt: TGTGCCAGCAGCGTCAAGGTGGACAGGAACACTGAAGCTTTCTTT
CDR3aa: CASSVKVDRNTEAFF

abundance: .
v_gene: TRBV18
j_gene: TRBJ2-3
d_gene: .
CDR3nt: TGTGCCAGCTCACCCTCTCCGGGGGGCACAGATACGCAGTATTTT
CDR3aa: CASSPSPGGTDTQYF